These 22 T cell receptor beta chains were sequenced from one sample in a study of breast tumors, draining lymph nodes, adjacent tissues. TCRdb reprocessed the multiplex PCR reads with MiXCR, giving one entry per CDR3 protein. This sample has about 140,000 distinct CDR3 sequences; approximately 32% occur once, and the top ten carry approximately 2.2%. Samples came from axillary lymph nodes draining the breast cancer. The sequenced material came from axillary lymph node tissue. The receptors here all came from a female donor with breast cancer. Some clones in this sample may be carry-over from other donors' samples.

This clonotype was detected many times. The V gene is TRBV9, the J gene TRBJ2-3; tentatively, D is TRBD1 or TRBD2 (5 bases each). Trimming removed 3 bases from V and 6 bases from J, with 11 bases in between. In germline, CDR1 is SGDLS, CDR2 YYNGEE. This CDR3 spans 13 amino acids. The CDR3 nucleotides are TGTGCCAGCAGCGGTGGGACGAGGGATACGCAGTATTTT. Its translation is CASSGGTRDTQYF.

The table lists this clonotype with many counts. The chain links TRBV18 to TRBJ1-5; D call uncertain. Germline V gene data show CDR1 as KGHSH and CDR2 as LQKENI. V was cut by 2 bases and J by 3 bases, with 5 bases left in between. The CDR3 spans 13 residues. The CDR3 protein is CASSPIPNQPQHF. The CDR3 coding sequence is TGTGCCAGCTCACCAATCCCCAATCAGCCCCAGCATTTT.

In this sample, this clonotype turned up many times. V and J are TRBV19 and TRBJ2-3; the match to TRBD2 covers 11 bases. The CDR3 is 19 residues long. Germline V gene data show CDR1 as LNHDA and CDR2 as SQIVND (reference sequence). Germline trimming cut 4 bases from V and 4 bases from J; bases unmatched to any gene: 16. For the CDR3, the DNA is TGTGCCAGTAGTAGACTCGTCAAAATTGAGACTAGCGGGGCAGATACGCAGTATTTT. Translated: CASSRLVKIETSGADTQYF.

This clonotype appeared once. This chain connects TRBV11-1 to TRBJ2-5; the D gene is possibly TRBD2 (6 bases). V was trimmed by 2 bases and J by 14 bases, leaving 18 bases between them. This CDR3 comprises 13 residues. Germline CDR1 is SGHAT and CDR2 is FQDESV (reference sequence). The CDR3 here is CASSLFVGGPLYF. The CDR3, as DNA: TGTGCCAGCAGCTTATTCGTCGGGGGACCCCTATACTTC.

As for this clonotype: This may come from a read error, since a much larger clone is one base off. V gene TRBV6-1 combines with J gene TRBJ2-6, with D perhaps TRBD1 (5 bases). This CDR3 region has 15 residues. CDR1 is MNHNS and CDR2 is SASEGT in the germline V gene. CDR3 in DNA: TGTGCCAGCAGTGATCCCCACTCTGGGGCCAACGCCCTGACTTTC. As protein: CASSDPHSGANALTF.

Many counts were recorded for this clonotype. The rearrangement uses TRBV3-1 and TRBJ1-4; D is ambiguous. The CDR3 spans 15 residues. The germline gives CDR1 LGHDT, CDR2 YNNKEL (reference sequence). Trimming stripped 4 bases from V and 0 bases from J, with 9 bases between. The CDR3 loop reads CASSRQAATNEKLFF. DNA of the CDR3: TGTGCCAGCAGCCGCCAGGCAGCAACTAATGAAAAACTGTTTTTT.

The genes are TRBV7-6 and TRBJ1-6, with D maybe TRBD1 (6 bases). Germline V gene lookup returns CDR1 SGHVS and CDR2 FNYEAQ. CDR3 length: 16 residues. V was shortened by 4 bases and J by 13 bases, with 23 bases between the two germline ends. CDR3 in DNA: TGTGCCAGCAGCTCAGGGGAGCGCCCCCACTTTGGGCCCCTCCACTTT. Protein product: CASSSGERPHFGPLHF.

V is TRBV5-1 and J is TRBJ2-7; D is unresolved. The V gene lost 0 bases and the J gene lost 7 bases, with 11 bases spanning the gap. CDR3 length equals 13 residues. CDR1 SGHRS and CDR2 YFSETQ come from the germline V gene. CDR3 sequence: CASSLASGNEQYV. The CDR3 nucleotides read TGCGCCAGCAGCTTGGCCAGTGGGAATGAGCAGTACGTC.

This clonotype was observed at least ten times. V gene TRBV18 combines with J gene TRBJ2-7; D not certain. From germline, CDR1 is KGHSH and CDR2 LQKENI. V lost 0 bases to trimming and J lost 6 bases, with 6 bases between them. CDR3 length: 12 amino acids. The CDR3 reads CASSPPNGEQYF. DNA of the CDR3: TGTGCCAGCTCACCACCTAACGGCGAGCAGTACTTC.

This clonotype has at least ten counts. V usage is TRBV20-1 and J usage is TRBJ2-5; 8 bases are shared with TRBD1. V was pared by 6 bases and J by 5 bases, with 11 bases of the junction left unmatched. The CDR3 consists of 14 residues. Germline V gene sequence: CDR1 DFQATT, CDR2 SNEGSKA (reference sequence). The CDR3 nucleotides read TGCAGTGCCCCTAACCAGGGGGCTGGTGAGACCCAGTACTTC. This sequence encodes CSAPNQGAGETQYF.

The chain combines TRBV7-8 with TRBJ1-4, with TRBD1 matching over 7 bases. This CDR3 is 15 amino acids long. Unmatched junction bases numbered 8, after V lost 2 bases and J lost 8 bases. Germline CDR1 is SGHVS and CDR2 is FQNEAQ. The CDR3 region is CASSLSRGTGEKLFF. The CDR3 DNA follows: TGTGCCAGCAGCTTAAGCAGGGGGACTGGCGAAAAACTGTTTTTT.

V usage is TRBV19 and J usage is TRBJ2-7; 8 bases map to TRBD1. Germline V gene data show CDR1 as LNHDA and CDR2 as SQIVND (reference sequence). J gave up 4 bases and V 7 bases, and 9 bases lay outside the gene matches. The CDR3 is made up of 14 amino acids. The CDR3 reads CASIKGTGRYEQYF. The CDR3 DNA sequence: TGTGCCAGTATAAAGGGGACAGGTCGGTACGAGCAGTACTTC.

This clonotype was counted at least ten times. The rearrangement links TRBV5-1 to TRBJ1-3; 9 bases agree with TRBD1. Losses at the gene ends were 1 base for V and 4 bases for J; bases not matched to a gene: 0. The CDR3 covers 14 residues. Germline CDR1 reads SGHRS; CDR2 reads YFSETQ. The CDR3 sequence is CASSLTGGGNTIYF. The CDR3 bases are TGCGCCAGCAGCTTGACAGGGGGCGGAAACACCATATATTTT.

This clonotype was seen ten or more times. The chain carries TRBV29-1 and TRBJ2-7; TRBD2 agrees at 11 bases. With V trimmed by 6 bases and J by 6 bases, 13 bases remained unmatched. The germline CDR1 and CDR2 sequences are SQVTM and ANQGSEA. This CDR3 comprises 15 residues. The DNA for the CDR3 is TGCAGCGTAACGGGACTAGCGGCTTCGTCGGGCGAGCAGTACTTC. Amino acid sequence: CSVTGLAASSGEQYF.

Many counts were recorded for this clonotype. The gene calls are TRBV5-6 and TRBJ1-6; no reliable D call. Trimming removed 4 bases at V and 0 bases at J, with 5 bases between. The length of the CDR3 is 14 residues. CDR1 is SGHDT, CDR2 YYEEEE, per germline. The chain's CDR3 is CASSPSSYNSPLHF. For the CDR3, the DNA is TGTGCCAGCAGCCCAAGCTCCTATAATTCACCCCTCCACTTT.

This clonotype was counted between two and nine times. This chain joins TRBV10-2 and TRBJ1-1; TRBD1 matches 8 bases. This CDR3 spans 13 amino acids. J gave up 13 bases and V 8 bases, and 15 bases lay outside the gene matches. Germline V gene sequence: CDR1 WSHSY, CDR2 SAAADI. The chain's CDR3 is CASSPRTGISVFF. DNA for the CDR3: TGCGCCAGCTCGCCCCGGACAGGGATCTCGGTTTTCTTT.

This clonotype was seen many times. This rearrangement joins TRBV28 to TRBJ1-2; possibly TRBD1 for D (5 bases). Germline-derived CDR1 and CDR2 are MDHEN and SYDVKM. CDR3 length equals 12 residues. Trimming left V 5 bases short and J 4 bases short, with 8 bases between. As DNA, the CDR3 is TGTGCCAGCAGTACGACAGCCTATGGCTACACCTTC. Translated: CASSTTAYGYTF.

This clonotype was counted at least ten times. The CDR3 DNA follows: TGTGCCAGCTCACACCGGGGACAGCAAGAGACCCAGTACTTC. Residues: CASSHRGQQETQYF. J is TRBJ2-5 and V is TRBV18, with 7 positions matching TRBD1. CDR1 is KGHSH, CDR2 LQKENI, per germline. This CDR3 region has 14 residues. The V gene end was trimmed by 4 bases and the J gene end by 2 bases; junction bases not matched to a gene: 4.

This clonotype has ten or more counts. The V call is TRBV5-6, the J call TRBJ2-1; 9 bases map to TRBD2. The CDR3 spans 16 residues. Unmatched junction bases numbered 10, after V lost 1 base and J lost 8 bases. Germline lookup yields CDR1 SGHDT and CDR2 YYEEEE. DNA of the CDR3: TGTGCCAGCAGCTTGTCTGCGGGAGGGACTTGGGATGAGCAGTTCTTC. This codes for CASSLSAGGTWDEQFF.

This chain joins TRBV7-3 and TRBJ2-3; 15 nucleotides agree with TRBD2. The CDR3 length is 15 residues. Unmatched junction bases numbered 6, after V lost 3 bases and J lost 11 bases. Germline V CDR1 and CDR2: SGHTA, FQGTGA. This CDR3 is CASSLGLAGGNEQYF. CDR3 DNA: TGTGCCAGCAGCTTGGGACTAGCGGGGGGTAATGAGCAGTATTTT. Variable domain in full (rest from reference TRBV7-3 and TRBJ2-3): GAGVSQTPSNKVTEKGKYVELRCDPISGHTALYWYRQSLGQGPEFLIYFQGTGAADDSGLPNDRFFAVRPEGSVSTLKIQRTERGDSAVYLCASSLGLAGGNEQYFGPGTRLTVL.

This clonotype was counted many times. The V gene is TRBV6-5, the J gene TRBJ2-5; 8 bases align to TRBD2. The V and J ends lost 8 bases and 9 bases, in that order; junction bases with no gene match: 8. This CDR3 has 12 amino acids. Per germline, CDR1 MNHEY and CDR2 SVGAGI. This CDR3 reads CASFRGGRAQYF. The CDR3 coding sequence is TGTGCCAGCTTTCGGGGGGGGAGGGCCCAGTACTTC.

There are many counts of this clonotype. This sequence joins TRBV19 and TRBJ1-1; D ambiguous. There are 13 residues in the CDR3. Germline V gene data show CDR1 as LNHDA and CDR2 as SQIVND (reference sequence). Trimming took off 8 bases at V and 1 base at J, with 11 bases between the two ends. The CDR3 reads CASSAMTNTEAFF. Written as DNA, the CDR3 is TGTGCCAGTTCGGCTATGACGAACACTGAAGCTTTCTTT.